This is a list of T cell receptor beta chains from one sample in a study of T cell changes during pregnancy in multiple sclerosis. Repertoires were generated with immunoSEQ multiplex PCR, while TCRdb's copy carries only in-frame clones and drops some. The sample comprises roughly 38,000 clones, 92% of which are singletons, and approximately 0.8% rests with the top ten. The source was CD4+ T cells from peripheral blood mononuclear cells, collected before pregnancy. The receptors stem from a female donor with multiple sclerosis, enrolled in a pregnancy study. The CDR3 runs from the conserved cysteine through the conserved F or W. D genes are given only for firm matches. Clone size is given for some rows only: seen once, a few or many times, or a class if the clone is expanded.

abundance	v_gene	d_gene	j_gene	CDR3nt	CDR3aa
-	TRBV5-1	-	TRBJ1-1	TGCGCCAGCAGCAGGACAGATTACACTGAAGCTTTCTTT	CASSRTDYTEAFF
once	TRBV19	-	TRBJ1-1	TGTGCCAGTAGTATAGGTCAGAAGAACACTGAAGCTTTCTTT	CASSIGQKNTEAFF
-	TRBV5-1	-	TRBJ1-1	TGCGCCAGCAGCTTGGCCTCGGGGGGGCGCACTGAAGCTTTCTTT	CASSLASGGRTEAFF
-	TRBV5-1	TRBD2	TRBJ2-1	TGCGCCAGCAGCCCGGGACTAGCGGGAGGGGGGAAGTTCTTC	CASSPGLAGGGKFF
-	TRBV6-1	TRBD1	TRBJ2-2	TGTGCCTCCCGAGGGACAGGGGTCATCGGGGAGCTGTTTTTT	CASRGTGVIGELFF
-	TRBV27	TRBD2	TRBJ2-7	TGTGCCAGCAGTCCGGGACTAGCTTTACCATTGATTTTC	CASSPGLALPLIF
-	TRBV19	TRBD2	TRBJ2-1	TGTGCCAGTAGTGGGGTGGGCGGGAGCTCCCCATTTGAGCAGTTCTTC	CASSGVGGSSPFEQFF
-	TRBV7-2	TRBD1	TRBJ2-7	TGTGCCAGCAGCGCCAGGGGGCTCGCGGGGAGCGAGCAGTACTTC	CASSARGLAGSEQYF
-	TRBV9	-	TRBJ1-1	TGTGCCAGCAGCGTGGGACTGATGAACACTGAAGCTTTCTTT	CASSVGLMNTEAFF
few	TRBV9	TRBD1	TRBJ1-2	TGTGCCAGCAGCGCTCATACAGGGGTTTCTGGCTACACCTTC	CASSAHTGVSGYTF
-	TRBV5-4	-	TRBJ2-7	TGTGCCAGCAGCTTGGGGGAAGGGAGCTCCTACGAGCAGTACTTC	CASSLGEGSSYEQYF
-	TRBV2	-	TRBJ2-7	TGTGCCAGCAGTGAAAACCCTCAGGGCCCCCGGGGGGAGCAGTACTTC	CASSENPQGPRGEQYF
-	TRBV30	-	TRBJ1-6	TGTGCCTGGAGTGTACTCGGCCCCAAGACGGAGTCACCCCTCCACTTT	CAWSVLGPKTESPLHF
once	TRBV30	-	TRBJ2-6	TGTGCCTGGAGCAACCCAGGGGTGGCAGGAGGCGTCCTGACTTTC	CAWSNPGVAGGVLTF
-	TRBV5-1	-	TRBJ2-3	TGCGCCAGCAGGTCGGGTGTTTTAGAGACAGATACGCAGTATTTT	CASRSGVLETDTQYF
-	TRBV10-3	-	TRBJ2-7	TGTGCCATCAGTGAGCAGGGGATTCGTCAGTACTTC	CAISEQGIRQYF
-	TRBV2	-	TRBJ1-1	TGTGCCAGCAGTGAAGCGGGAGGAGGGGCCCATGAAGCTTTCTTT	CASSEAGGGAHEAFF
-	TRBV6-1	-	TRBJ2-3	TGTGCCAGCAGTGAATCGAGGAGGCGCACAGATACGCAGTATTTT	CASSESRRRTDTQYF
few	TRBV7-2	TRBD1	TRBJ1-1	TGTGCCAGCAGCTTAATGGCAGGGGGCCCGAACACTGAAGCTTTCTTT	CASSLMAGGPNTEAFF
-	TRBV7-8	-	TRBJ1-5	TGTGCCAGCAGCCCGGGCGGGGGGAACCTCAATCAGCCCCAGCATTTT	CASSPGGGNLNQPQHF
-	TRBV30	TRBD2	TRBJ2-2	TGTGCCTGGAAGACTAGCGCCAATATCGGGGAGCTGTTTTTT	CAWKTSANIGELFF
-	TRBV6-4	TRBD1	TRBJ1-2	TGTGCCAGCAGACAGGGGTACGGTGGCTACACCTTC	CASRQGYGGYTF
-	TRBV19	TRBD1	TRBJ2-7	TGTGCCAGTAGTATAAACAGGGGAAGCGAGCAGTACTTC	CASSINRGSEQYF
-	TRBV19	-	TRBJ2-7	TGTGCCAGTAGTATAGCACATTCCTACGAGCAGTACTTC	CASSIAHSYEQYF
-	TRBV7-2	-	TRBJ1-3	TGTGCCAGCAGCCCACCGAGCTCTGGAAACACCATATATTTT	CASSPPSSGNTIYF
-	TRBV5-1	-	TRBJ2-3	TGCGCCAGCAGCCTATCAGGGGTTGGTTTAGCAGATACGCAGTATTTT	CASSLSGVGLADTQYF
-	TRBV7-9	-	TRBJ2-7	TGTGCCAGCAGCTCCATCGGGGGCGAGCAGTACTTC	CASSSIGGEQYF
-	TRBV6-5	TRBD1	TRBJ1-1	TGTGCCAGCAGAACCGACAGGGGTAGTGAAGCTTTCTTT	CASRTDRGSEAFF
few	TRBV6-1	TRBD2	TRBJ2-2	TGTGCCAGCAATCTAGCGGGAGTTCCCGGGGAGCTGTTTTTT	CASNLAGVPGELFF
-	TRBV14	TRBD1	TRBJ1-2	TGTGCCAGCAGCCCTGCAGGGGGCGCGAGGGTTGGCTACACCTTC	CASSPAGGARVGYTF
-	TRBV5-4	TRBD1	TRBJ1-2	TGTGCCAGCAGCTCCGGACAGGTCGCAGGCTACACCTTC	CASSSGQVAGYTF
-	TRBV28	TRBD1	TRBJ1-5	TGTGCCAGCAGACGTGAAGGGACAGGGGGAGCCTTGCGCAATCAGCCCCAGCATTTT	CASRREGTGGALRNQPQHF
-	TRBV25-1	-	TRBJ2-3	TGTGCCAGCAGCGGACGGAGGCCCGGGGGAGATACGCAGTATTTT	CASSGRRPGGDTQYF
-	TRBV5-6	TRBD1	TRBJ2-1	TGTGCCAGCAGTCTGGACAGGGACTACAATGAGCAGTTCTTC	CASSLDRDYNEQFF
-	TRBV28	-	TRBJ1-2	TGTGCCAGCAGTTTATTGATAGGGCAGGGCGCCTATGGCTACACCTTC	CASSLLIGQGAYGYTF
-	TRBV28	-	TRBJ1-5	TGTGCCAGCAAGGAGTGGGCAGGAGGTCAGCCCCAGCATTTT	CASKEWAGGQPQHF
-	TRBV5-1	TRBD1	TRBJ2-3	TGCGCCAGCAGCTTGGGGGGACAGAGCACAGATACGCAGTATTTT	CASSLGGQSTDTQYF
-	TRBV6-6	TRBD1	TRBJ2-7	TGTGCCAGCAGTTATGGGACAGCTGATTACGAGCAGTACTTC	CASSYGTADYEQYF
-	TRBV2	-	TRBJ2-1	TGTGCCAGCTACCGGGACTGGGGTCGGGACGCGTTCTTC	CASYRDWGRDAFF
-	TRBV5-1	-	TRBJ1-2	TGCGCCAGCAGCTTGGAGTCCAGGAAAGATGGCTACACCTTC	CASSLESRKDGYTF
-	TRBV10-3	-	TRBJ1-5	TGTGCCATCAGTGGGTCAGGCCTAGCAAGCAATCAGCCCCAGCATTTT	CAISGSGLASNQPQHF
-	TRBV19	TRBD1	TRBJ2-3	TGTGCCAGTAGTTTCGGACAGGGGACAGATACGCAGTATTTT	CASSFGQGTDTQYF
-	TRBV6-5	-	TRBJ1-4	TGTGCCAGCAGCCGGGGTGAAAAACTGTTTTTT	CASSRGEKLFF
-	TRBV19	TRBD1	TRBJ2-1	TGTGCCAGTAGTAAGTCGGGACAGGTTTGGTACAATGAGCAGTTCTTC	CASSKSGQVWYNEQFF
-	TRBV27	TRBD1	TRBJ2-7	TGTGCCAGCAGTTTGTCTTGGACAGGGTTCTCCTACGAGCAGTACTTC	CASSLSWTGFSYEQYF
-	TRBV4-1	-	TRBJ2-7	TGCGCCAGCAGCCAATCCCCAGCTAGCTCCCACGAGCAGTACTTC	CASSQSPASSHEQYF
-	TRBV5-5	TRBD2	TRBJ2-1	TGTGCCAGCAGCCGTCTAGCGGCCCTCGTAGATGAGCAGTTCTTC	CASSRLAALVDEQFF
-	TRBV19	TRBD2	TRBJ2-2	TGTGCCAGTAGAACTAGCGGGCAGAACACCGGGGAGCTGTTTTTT	CASRTSGQNTGELFF
-	TRBV29-1	TRBD2	TRBJ2-5	TGCAGCGTCCGGACTAGCGGGATTGAGACCCAGTACTTC	CSVRTSGIETQYF
-	TRBV6-1	-	TRBJ2-1	TGTGCCAGCAGTGAAGCCCCCCTCACTATACTCAATGAGCAGTTCTTC	CASSEAPLTILNEQFF
-	TRBV15	TRBD1	TRBJ2-7	TGTGCCACCTCCCGGGGAGGACAGGGGACCTACGAGCAGTACTTC	CATSRGGQGTYEQYF
-	TRBV7-9	TRBD1	TRBJ2-5	TGTGCCAGCAGCCCAGGACAGGGTATTCTAGAGACCCAGTACTTC	CASSPGQGILETQYF
-	TRBV15	TRBD1	TRBJ1-5	TGTGCCACCAGCGGGACAGGGTCTAGGCAGCCCCAGCATTTT	CATSGTGSRQPQHF
-	TRBV2	-	TRBJ2-7	TGTGCCAGCACCGGAAGAGGGTTACCCTACGAGCAGTACTTC	CASTGRGLPYEQYF
-	TRBV6-5	-	TRBJ2-6	TGTGCCGGCAGTCCCTCCTTCTCTGGGGCCAACGTCCTGACTTTC	CAGSPSFSGANVLTF
-	TRBV9	TRBD1	TRBJ2-7	TGTGCCAGCAGCGCCACGGGGACAGGGGGCGGCGAGCAGTACTTC	CASSATGTGGGEQYF
-	TRBV6-5	TRBD2	TRBJ2-3	TGTGCCAGCAGTAGAAGCGGGAGGGCCGGAAATACGCAGTATTTT	CASSRSGRAGNTQYF